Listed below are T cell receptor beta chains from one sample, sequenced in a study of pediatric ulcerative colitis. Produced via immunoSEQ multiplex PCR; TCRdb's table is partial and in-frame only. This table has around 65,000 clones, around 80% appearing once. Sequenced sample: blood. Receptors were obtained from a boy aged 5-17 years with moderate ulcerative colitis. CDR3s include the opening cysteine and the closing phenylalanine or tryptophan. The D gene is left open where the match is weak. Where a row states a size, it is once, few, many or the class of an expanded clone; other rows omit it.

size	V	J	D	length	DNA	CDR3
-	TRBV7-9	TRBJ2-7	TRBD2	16	TGTGCCAGCACCCAGGGCTCTAGCGGGAGAGCCTACGAGCAGTACTTC	CASTQGSSGRAYEQYF
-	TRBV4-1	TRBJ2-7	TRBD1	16	TGCGCCAGCAGCCACCTAACCGGGACAGGGAGCTACGAGCAGTACTTC	CASSHLTGTGSYEQYF
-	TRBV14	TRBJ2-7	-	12	TGTGCCAGCAGCCAAGATATTAGGGAGCAGTACTTC	CASSQDIREQYF
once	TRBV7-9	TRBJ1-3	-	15	TGTGCCAGCAGTTTGGACCGGGGTCTTGGAAACACCATATATTTT	CASSLDRGLGNTIYF
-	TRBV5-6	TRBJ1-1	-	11	TGTGCCAGCAGCTTGCGACAGAAAGCTTTCTTT	CASSLRQKAFF
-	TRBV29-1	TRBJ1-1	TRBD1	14	TGCAGCGTCGGCGGGGGGAGAGGGACAGCTGAAGCTTTCTTT	CSVGGGRGTAEAFF
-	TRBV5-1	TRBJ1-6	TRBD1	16	TGCGCCAGCAGCCCGAAAACCGGGACAGGGGAAGCTTCCCTCCACTTT	CASSPKTGTGEASLHF
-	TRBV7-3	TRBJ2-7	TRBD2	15	TGTGCCAGCAGCTTCGGGATCGGGACTAGCAGCGAGCAGTACTTC	CASSFGIGTSSEQYF
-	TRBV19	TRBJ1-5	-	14	TGTGCCAGTAGTCTTGACAGCACTAATCAGCCCCAGCATTTT	CASSLDSTNQPQHF
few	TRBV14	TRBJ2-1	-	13	TGTGCCAGCAGCCAAGTAACTAGGGATAATCAGTTCTTC	CASSQVTRDNQFF
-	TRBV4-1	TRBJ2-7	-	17	TGCGCCAGCAGCCAAGAGATCCACACTTCGAGCTCCTACGAGCAGTACTTC	CASSQEIHTSSSYEQYF
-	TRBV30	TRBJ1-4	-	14	TGTGCCTGGGGGAGTGCCTGGGCTAATGAAAAACTGTTTTTT	CAWGSAWANEKLFF
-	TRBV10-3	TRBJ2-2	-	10	TGTGCCATCGGCCTCCGGGAGCTGTTTTTT	CAIGLRELFF
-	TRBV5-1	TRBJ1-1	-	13	TGCGCCAGCAGCTTGGTGAAGAACACTGAAGCTTTCTTT	CASSLVKNTEAFF
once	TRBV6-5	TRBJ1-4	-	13	TGTGCCAGCAGTTTGGGGCCGACCGGGGAACTGTTTTTT	CASSLGPTGELFF
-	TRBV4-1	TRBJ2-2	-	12	TGCGCCAGCAGCCCCCGCGTTGGGGAGCTGTTTTTT	CASSPRVGELFF
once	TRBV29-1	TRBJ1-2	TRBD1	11	TGCAGCGTTGGGGACAGCTATGGCTACACCTTC	CSVGDSYGYTF
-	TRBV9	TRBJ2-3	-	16	TGTGCCAGCAGCGTAGGGGTAGCGGACCACACAGATACGCAGTATTTT	CASSVGVADHTDTQYF
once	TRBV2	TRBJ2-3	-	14	TGTGCCGGCAGTGACACGACAGACACAGATACGCAGTATTTT	CAGSDTTDTDTQYF
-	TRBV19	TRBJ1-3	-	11	TGTGCCGGTAGAGGGGGAAACACCATATATTTT	CAGRGGNTIYF
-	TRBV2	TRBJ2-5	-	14	TGTGCCAGCATTATTCAGGCTAATGCAGAGACCCAGTACTTC	CASIIQANAETQYF
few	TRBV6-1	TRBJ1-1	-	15	TGTGCCAGCACCCTCAAGGGTTGGGGAAACACTGAAGCTTTCTTT	CASTLKGWGNTEAFF
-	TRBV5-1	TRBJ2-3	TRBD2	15	TGCGCCAGCAGCTTGGTTGCGGGGGGCCCAGATACGCAGTATTTT	CASSLVAGGPDTQYF
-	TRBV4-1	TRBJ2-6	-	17	TGCGCCAGCAGCGACAGGGAGGACCCCTCTGGGGCCAACGTCCTGACTTTC	CASSDREDPSGANVLTF
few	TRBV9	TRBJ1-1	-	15	TGTGCCAGCAGCGGACCGGGAGGTCCGAACACTGAAGCTTTCTTT	CASSGPGGPNTEAFF
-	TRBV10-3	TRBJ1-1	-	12	TGTGCCATCAGGGACGGGAACACTGAAGCTTTCTTT	CAIRDGNTEAFF
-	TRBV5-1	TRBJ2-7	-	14	TGCGCCAGCAGCTTGGCCAGCGATGCCTACGAGCAGTACTTC	CASSLASDAYEQYF
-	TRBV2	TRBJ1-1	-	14	TGTGCCAGCAGTGAACAGGGAAGTAACACTGAAGCTTTCTTT	CASSEQGSNTEAFF
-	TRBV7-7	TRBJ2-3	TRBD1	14	TGTGCCAGCAGCTTTACAGGGGGGACAGATACGCAGTATTTT	CASSFTGGTDTQYF
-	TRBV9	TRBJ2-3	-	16	TGTGCCAGCAGCGTAGCGGGGTACGTACGAACAGATACGCAGTATTTT	CASSVAGYVRTDTQYF
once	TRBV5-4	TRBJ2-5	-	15	TGTGCCAGCAGCCACGAAGGACCCCCTCGAGAGACCCAGTACTTC	CASSHEGPPRETQYF
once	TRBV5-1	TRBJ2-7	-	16	TGCGCCAGCAGCTTGTATACGACGGGTGCGACCTACGAGCAGTACTTC	CASSLYTTGATYEQYF
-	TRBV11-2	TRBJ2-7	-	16	TGTGCCAGCAGCCCACCGGGGAGACTTGCAGGTGGCGAGCAGTACTTC	CASSPPGRLAGGEQYF
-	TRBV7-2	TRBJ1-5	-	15	TGTGCCAGCAGCCCCGCTGTCAGTGACAATCAGCCCCAGCATTTT	CASSPAVSDNQPQHF
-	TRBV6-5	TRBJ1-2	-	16	TGTGCCAGCAGTTTGCGGGTCTCCCGAGCTAACTATGGCTACACCTTC	CASSLRVSRANYGYTF
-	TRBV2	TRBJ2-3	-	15	TGTGCCAGCAGTTACGGGGGCGCAGGCACAGATACGCAGTATTTT	CASSYGGAGTDTQYF
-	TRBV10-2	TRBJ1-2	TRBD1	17	TGCGCCAGCAGTGCAGATCCGGTATTGGGACAGGTCTATGGCTACACCTTC	CASSADPVLGQVYGYTF
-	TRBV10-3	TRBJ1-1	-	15	TGTGCCATCAGTGGTAGCACCGGGTCTCTAAATGAAGCTTTCTTT	CAISGSTGSLNEAFF
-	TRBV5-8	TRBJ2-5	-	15	TGTGCCAGCAGCTTGGGGGACCCGGGGGTGGAGACCCAGTACTTC	CASSLGDPGVETQYF
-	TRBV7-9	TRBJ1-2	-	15	TGTGCCAGCAGCTTAAGAGCTTCAGGGGTGGCTGGCTACACCTTC	CASSLRASGVAGYTF
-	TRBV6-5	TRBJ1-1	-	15	TGTGCCAGCAGTTACCTAGGGGAAGGGGGCACTGAAGCTTTCTTT	CASSYLGEGGTEAFF
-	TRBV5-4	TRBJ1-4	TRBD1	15	TGTGCCAGCAGCCAGGGGACAGGGACTAATGAAAAACTGTTTTTT	CASSQGTGTNEKLFF
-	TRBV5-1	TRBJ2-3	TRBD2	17	TGCGCCAGCAGCTCGGCTAGCGGGGGGCAGGGTGGAGATACGCAGTATTTT	CASSSASGGQGGDTQYF
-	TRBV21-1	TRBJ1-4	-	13	TGTGCCCGGCAGGGGATCACAATGAGTAAACTGTTTTTT	CARQGITMSKLFF
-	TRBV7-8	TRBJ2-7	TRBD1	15	TGTGCCAGCAGCTTTTCGGGACAGGGGCTATACGAGCAGTACTTC	CASSFSGQGLYEQYF
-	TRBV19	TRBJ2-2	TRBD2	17	TGTGCCAGTAGTATAGTAGGCCTAGCGGGAGGCACCGGGGAGCTGTTTTTT	CASSIVGLAGGTGELFF
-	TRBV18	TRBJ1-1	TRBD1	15	TGTGCCAGCTCACCACCAGACAGGGTTAACACTGAAGCTTTCTTT	CASSPPDRVNTEAFF
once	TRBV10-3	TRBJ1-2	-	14	TGTGCCATCAGAAAGGACGGACGGAACTATGGCTACACCTTC	CAIRKDGRNYGYTF
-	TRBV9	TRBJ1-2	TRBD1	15	TGTGCCAGCAGCGGATTGACAGGGGGCGCGTCTGGCTACACCTTC	CASSGLTGGASGYTF
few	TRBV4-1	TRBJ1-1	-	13	TGCGCCAGCAGCCAATACGGTAACACTGAAGCTTTCTTT	CASSQYGNTEAFF
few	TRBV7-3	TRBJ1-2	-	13	TGTGCCAGCAGCTTAAGAGGGAACTATGGCTACACCTTC	CASSLRGNYGYTF
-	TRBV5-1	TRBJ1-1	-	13	TGCGCCAGCAGCTTGGGACAGGAGGGTAAGGCTTTCTTT	CASSLGQEGKAFF
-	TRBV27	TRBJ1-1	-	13	TGTGCCAGCAGTTTTCAAGGGAACACTGAAGCTTTCTTT	CASSFQGNTEAFF